The next 19 T cell receptor beta chains were all read from a single sample in a study of blood T cell repertoires in COVID-19. Measured with immunoSEQ multiplex PCR; TCRdb has only the in-frame clones, and not every one. The data contain some 240,000 clones, roughly 87% of them singletons. Sequenced material: peripheral blood. The origin of the receptors is a man aged 60 to 75 who had recovered from COVID-19.

The chain combines TRBV7-9 with TRBJ2-7; a possible D gene is TRBD2 (7 bases). V was trimmed by 2 bases and J by 6 bases, leaving 17 bases between them. Germline V CDR1 and CDR2: SEHNR, FQNEAQ (reference sequence). This CDR3 comprises 15 residues. CDR3 sequence: CASSLLSRGGVEQYF. As DNA, the CDR3 is TGTGCCAGCAGCTTACTCTCCCGAGGGGGGGTCGAGCAGTACTTC.

V is TRBV5-1 and J is TRBJ1-2; perhaps TRBD1 as D (5 bases). Germline assignment: CDR1 SGHRS and CDR2 YFSETQ. Trimming removed 2 bases at V and 3 bases at J, with 11 bases between. The CDR3 spans 14 residues. The CDR3 loop reads CASSFNGGYYGYTF. DNA for the CDR3: TGCGCCAGCAGCTTCAACGGGGGTTACTATGGCTACACCTTC.

CDR3 protein: CASSLTGDYTQYF. CDR3 nucleotide sequence: TGCGCCAGCAGCTTGACGGGGGACTATACGCAGTATTTT. V is TRBV5-1 and J is TRBJ2-3; TRBD2 might be the D (6 bases). The CDR3 covers 13 residues. With 1 base removed from V and 7 bases from J, the gap between germline ends came to 10 bases. Per germline, CDR1 SGHRS and CDR2 YFSETQ.

The chain links TRBV7-9 to TRBJ1-2, with D perhaps matching TRBD1 (5 bases). Trimming left V 7 bases short and J 8 bases short, with 11 bases between. The CDR3 sequence is 11 residues long. In germline, CDR1 is SEHNR, CDR2 FQNEAQ (reference sequence). The CDR3 coding sequence is TGTGCCAGCACCCGGGGGAGAGGCTACACCTTC. Amino acid sequence: CASTRGRGYTF.

V is TRBV7-2 and J is TRBJ2-1; the D gene is possibly TRBD1 (5 bases). The CDR3 is made up of 18 amino acids. Trimming pared 1 base from V and 4 bases from J, leaving 20 bases between. The germline gives CDR1 SGHTA, CDR2 FQGNSA. Written as DNA, the CDR3 is TGTGCCAGCAGCTTAGGGGAATTTGGGCAGGGCCGGTACAATGAGCAGTTCTTC. Its protein is CASSLGEFGQGRYNEQFF.

The rearrangement joins TRBV19 to TRBJ1-1; 8 positions match TRBD1. V trimming: 2 bases; J trimming: 0 bases; junction bases outside the gene matches: 5. The CDR3 runs 16 residues. Germline assignment: CDR1 LNHDA and CDR2 SQIVND (reference sequence). CDR3 coding DNA: TGTGCCAGTAGTATACGGACAGGGACTATGAACACTGAAGCTTTCTTT. Translating it yields CASSIRTGTMNTEAFF.

The table lists this clone with a few counts. The chain uses TRBV25-1 and TRBJ1-6; 8 bases line up with TRBD1. CDR3 length: 17 residues. J lost 4 bases, V lost 1 base, and 6 bases had no gene match. Germline CDR1 MGHDK, CDR2 SYGVNS. The CDR3 region is CASSEFQGTGYNSPLHF. The CDR3 bases are TGTGCCAGCAGTGAATTCCAAGGGACAGGTTATAATTCACCCCTCCACTTT.

CDR3: CASSLFGQGTGTEAFF. In DNA, the CDR3 is TGCGCCAGCAGCTTGTTCGGACAGGGGACGGGCACTGAAGCTTTCTTT. This chain links TRBV5-1 with TRBJ1-1; the match to TRBD1 covers 9 bases. Germline lookup yields CDR1 SGHRS and CDR2 YFSETQ. J lost 4 bases, V lost 1 base, and 8 bases had no gene match. The CDR3 is made up of 16 amino acids. Based on the CDR3 plus reference TRBV5-1 and TRBJ1-1, the full variable domain is KAGVTQTPRYLIKTRGQQVTLSCSPISGHRSVSWYQQTPGQGLQFLFEYFSETQRNKGNFPGRFSGRQFSNSRSEMNVSTLELGDSALYLCASSLFGQGTGTEAFFGQGTRLTVV.

The chain links TRBV27 to TRBJ2-2; TRBD1 might be the D (6 bases). Germline V gene data show CDR1 as MNHEY and CDR2 as SMNVEV (reference sequence). V lost 4 bases and J lost 4, with 16 bases in between. The CDR3 runs to 16 residues. In DNA, the CDR3 is TGTGCCAGCAGTTGGGCAGGGGCCCTCTTCACCGGGGAGCTGTTTTTT. It translates to CASSWAGALFTGELFF.

V gene TRBV9 combines with J gene TRBJ1-1; TRBD1 agrees at 10 bases. Per the germline V gene, CDR1 is SGDLS and CDR2 is YYNGEE. This CDR3 has 15 amino acids. Trimming at V came to 0 bases and at J to 5 bases, leaving 4 bases not matched to a gene. The CDR3 DNA reads as TGTGCCAGCAGCGTAGCTGGGACAGGGGATACTGAAGCTTTCTTT. It translates to CASSVAGTGDTEAFF.

The chain recombines TRBV5-1 with TRBJ2-3; no reliable D call. Germline V gene sequence: CDR1 SGHRS, CDR2 YFSETQ. Trimming took off 0 bases at V and 7 bases at J, with 6 bases between the two ends. This CDR3 has 12 residues. CDR3: CASSLDLYTQYF. CDR3 DNA sequence: TGCGCCAGCAGCTTGGACTTATATACGCAGTATTTT.

The V call is TRBV19, the J call TRBJ1-1; possibly TRBD1 for D (6 bases). This CDR3 region has 16 residues. Trimming pared 3 bases from V and 6 bases from J, leaving 20 bases between. Germline V CDR1 and CDR2: LNHDA, SQIVND (reference sequence). The CDR3 here is CASSMGHKALHPEAFF. Here the CDR3 DNA reads TGTGCCAGTAGTATGGGACATAAGGCCCTCCACCCTGAAGCTTTCTTT.

This clone turned up a few times. This rearrangement joins TRBV9 to TRBJ1-2; 10 bases are a match to TRBD1. CDR1 and CDR2 (germline): SGDLS, YYNGEE. Unmatched junction bases numbered 5, after V lost 6 bases and J lost 3 bases. This CDR3 comprises 14 residues. CDR3: CASIRQGAYYGYTF. DNA for the CDR3: TGTGCCAGCATAAGACAGGGGGCATACTATGGCTACACCTTC.

V is TRBV3-1 (or the pseudogene TRBV3-2) and J is TRBJ2-2; D possibly corresponds to TRBD1 (5 bases). The V gene's germline CDR1 is LGHDT and CDR2 YNNKEL (reference sequence). The CDR3 is 18 amino acids. Trimming took 1 base from V and 0 from J, leaving 15 bases between them. CDR3 sequence: CASSQVMAWGANTGELFF. The CDR3 DNA follows: TGTGCCAGCAGCCAAGTAATGGCTTGGGGCGCGAACACCGGGGAGCTGTTTTTT.

V gene TRBV9 combines with J gene TRBJ2-7; 8 bases are a match to TRBD1. The CDR3 is 16 residues long. The germline gives CDR1 SGDLS, CDR2 YYNGEE. V dropped 3 bases and J dropped 5; count of bases not matched to a gene: 13. The chain's CDR3 is CASSGKTQGAKDEQYF. The DNA of the CDR3 is TGTGCCAGCAGCGGCAAGACCCAGGGGGCCAAGGACGAGCAGTACTTC.

V and J are TRBV7-8 and TRBJ1-2, with TRBD1 identical over 9 bases. CDR1 is SGHVS, CDR2 FQNEAQ, per germline. After removal of 7 bases from V and 8 bases from J, the junction contained 11 bases not matched to a gene. CDR3 length: 14 residues. CDR3 coding DNA: TGTGCCAGCAACCGATGGGGACAGGGCAGGGGCTACACCTTC. Translating gives CASNRWGQGRGYTF.

The V and J genes are TRBV9 and TRBJ1-2; 7 nucleotides line up with TRBD1. Germline CDR1 reads SGDLS; CDR2 reads YYNGEE. CDR3 size: 13 residues. J was trimmed by 3 bases and V by 6 bases; bases with no gene match: 5. In DNA, the CDR3 is TGTGCCAGCAACACAGGGGACGACTATGGCTACACCTTC. It is translated as CASNTGDDYGYTF.

The chain combines TRBV6-5 with TRBJ1-1, with unresolved D. V was shortened by 0 bases and J by 1 base, with 6 bases between the two germline ends. From germline, CDR1 is MNHEY and CDR2 SVGAGI. The length of the CDR3 is 14 residues. DNA for the CDR3: TGTGCCAGCAGTTACTCTCGCGGGAACACTGAAGCTTTCTTT. This sequence encodes CASSYSRGNTEAFF.

V and J are TRBV30 and TRBJ1-5, with 10 bases aligning to TRBD1. This CDR3 is built from 15 residues. V was pared by 2 bases and J by 9 bases, with 10 bases of the junction left unmatched. CDR1 is GTSNPN, CDR2 SVGIG, per germline (reference sequence). CDR3 bases: TGTGCCTGGAGTAAAGGGACAGGGGCATTATGGCCCCAGCATTTT. Its protein product is CAWSKGTGALWPQHF.